Following are 27 T cell receptor beta chains from one sample sequenced in a study of cytotoxic CD8 clonotypes in ibrutinib-treated CLL. Libraries were prepared by immunoSEQ multiplex PCR; TCRdb keeps only in-frame clonotypes and omits some of them. The table records roughly 24,000 clones, 78% of them present only once. Sequencing was performed on PBMCs, taken before ibrutinib treatment. All receptors derive from a human donor with chronic lymphocytic leukemia.

The rearrangement links TRBV5-6 to TRBJ2-1; 9 positions match TRBD2. The CDR3 covers 16 residues. Trimming cost V 6 bases and J 6 bases; bases outside gene matches: 13. From germline, CDR1 is SGHDT and CDR2 YYEEEE. The CDR3 coding sequence is TGTGCCAGCACTCTTGAGAGCGGGAGGAATGGCAATGAGCAGTTCTTC. Its protein product is CASTLESGRNGNEQFF.

The genes are TRBV6-4 and TRBJ2-1; D remains ambiguous. V dropped 3 bases and J dropped 0 bases, with 9 bases sitting between them. The CDR3 spans 15 residues. Germline CDR1 reads MRHNA; CDR2 reads SNTAGT. CDR3 region: CASSEVESSYNEQFF. CDR3 DNA sequence: TGTGCCAGCAGTGAAGTAGAAAGCTCCTACAATGAGCAGTTCTTC.

V is TRBV15 and J is TRBJ2-2, with D hard to call. The CDR3 spans 15 residues. Germline CDR1 and CDR2: LNHNV and YYDKDF (reference sequence). V gave up 0 bases and J gave up 8 bases, with 13 bases separating them. The CDR3 protein is CATSRDRYDSGELFF. The DNA of the CDR3 is TGTGCCACCAGCAGAGATCGTTATGATTCTGGGGAGCTGTTTTTT.

There are a few counts of this clone. The chain uses TRBV2 and TRBJ2-7; possibly TRBD2 for D (5 bases). The CDR3 extends over 12 amino acids. CDR1 and CDR2 from the germline V gene are SNHLY and FYNNEI. Trimming stripped 4 bases from V and 2 bases from J, with 6 bases between. The CDR3, as DNA: TGTGCCAGCAGTGGAGGGACCTACGAGCAGTACTTC. Translation gives CASSGGTYEQYF.

The sample holds a few counts of this clone. The CDR3 here is CASSPGAANTGELFF. Written as DNA, the CDR3 is TGTGCCAGCAGCCCCGGCGCGGCTAACACCGGGGAGCTGTTTTTT. The chain employs TRBV5-8 and TRBJ2-2; D remains unclear. Germline CDR1 and CDR2: SGHTS and YDEGEE. V lost 4 bases and J lost 2, with 12 bases in between. The CDR3 has 15 amino acids.

The chain joins TRBV29-1 to TRBJ2-3, with a tentative D call TRBD1 (7 bases). The CDR3 extends over 12 amino acids. Per germline, CDR1 SQVTM and CDR2 ANQGSEA. V lost 6 bases to trimming and J lost 4 bases, with 11 bases between them. CDR3 DNA sequence: TGCAGCGTCGTCAGGGGGGCAGATACGCAGTATTTT. This sequence encodes CSVVRGADTQYF.

This chain links TRBV5-1 with TRBJ2-2; 12 bases match TRBD2. The CDR3 length is 15 residues. The germline V gene encodes CDR1 SGHRS and CDR2 YFSETQ. The V gene end was trimmed by 10 bases and the J gene end by 7 bases; junction bases not matched to a gene: 11. CDR3 region: CASSPSGRAGGELFF. CDR3 DNA: TGCGCCTCGTCCCCTAGCGGGAGGGCCGGCGGGGAGCTGTTTTTT.

CDR3 protein: CATSGRLAGAGGELFF. CDR3 DNA: TGTGCCACCAGCGGAAGACTAGCGGGAGCGGGCGGGGAGCTGTTTTTT. The chain carries TRBV15 and TRBJ2-2; 12 bases line up with TRBD2. Trimming at V came to 5 bases and at J to 7 bases, leaving 8 bases not matched to a gene. The CDR3 loop spans 16 amino acids. CDR1 is LNHNV, CDR2 YYDKDF, per germline (reference sequence).

The rearrangement links TRBV5-6 to TRBJ2-1, with 7 bases lining up with TRBD2. Trimming removed 6 bases from V and 11 bases from J; junction bases left unmatched: 5. This CDR3 has 11 residues. Germline CDR1 and CDR2: SGHDT and YYEEEE. CDR3 sequence (DNA): TGTGCCAGCACCACAGCGGGACAGCAGTTCTTC. Translation gives CASTTAGQQFF. The whole variable domain, remainder taken from reference TRBV5-6 and TRBJ2-1, is DAGVTQSPTHLIKTRGQQVTLRCSPKSGHDTVSWYQQALGQGPQFIFQYYEEEERQRGNFPDRFSGHQFPNYSSELNVNALLLGDSALYLCASTTAGQQFFGPGTRLTVL.

This clone was picked up a small number of times. The chain links TRBV6-1 to TRBJ2-1, with 10 bases aligning to TRBD2. The CDR3 runs to 16 residues. V lost 3 bases and J lost 4; bases outside the gene matches: 6. Germline lookup yields CDR1 MNHNS and CDR2 SASEGT. Here the CDR3 reads CASSEASGGPYNEQFF. The CDR3 coding sequence is TGTGCCAGCAGTGAGGCTAGCGGGGGACCTTACAATGAGCAGTTCTTC.

This clone has a handful of counts. The V and J genes are TRBV30 and TRBJ1-2; 9 nucleotides match TRBD1. Per the germline V gene, CDR1 is GTSNPN and CDR2 is SVGIG (reference sequence). The CDR3 spans 15 residues. V lost 0 bases, J lost 4 bases, and 6 bases stayed unmatched. The CDR3 protein is CAWSVRTGETYGYTF. The CDR3 coding sequence is TGTGCCTGGAGTGTACGGACAGGGGAGACCTATGGCTACACCTTC.

This CDR3 reads CAWSPGLAGIYEQYF. The CDR3 DNA reads as TGTGCCTGGAGTCCCGGACTAGCGGGAATCTACGAGCAGTACTTC. The chain employs TRBV30 and TRBJ2-7; 12 nucleotides match TRBD2. This CDR3 has 15 residues. V lost 2 bases and J lost 3; bases outside the gene matches: 5. Germline V gene sequence: CDR1 GTSNPN, CDR2 SVGIG (reference sequence).

The rearrangement joins TRBV30 to TRBJ2-7; D gene ambiguous. This CDR3 region has 11 residues. The V gene lost 2 bases and the J gene lost 6 bases, with 8 bases spanning the gap. Germline CDR1 and CDR2: GTSNPN and SVGIG (reference sequence). CDR3 amino acids: CAWSKAVEQYF. In DNA, the CDR3 is TGTGCCTGGAGTAAGGCTGTCGAGCAGTACTTC.

This chain links TRBV6-6 with TRBJ2-7; D not resolved. From germline, CDR1 is MNHNY and CDR2 SVGAGI (reference sequence). Trimming took off 0 bases at V and 5 bases at J, with 8 bases between the two ends. The length of the CDR3 is 13 residues. CDR3 nucleotide sequence: TGTGCCAGCAGTTACTCGAATACACACGAGCAGTACTTC. Residues: CASSYSNTHEQYF.

Only one count was recorded for this clone. The gene calls are TRBV28 and TRBJ2-7; tentative D call: TRBD2 (5 bases). Trimming took off 2 bases at V and 3 bases at J, with 14 bases between the two ends. Germline-derived CDR1 and CDR2 are MDHEN and SYDVKM. This CDR3 contains 15 residues. Here the CDR3 reads CASSLGLAEGYEQYF. The CDR3 nucleotides read TGTGCCAGCAGTTTAGGGCTAGCCGAGGGCTACGAGCAGTACTTC.

This chain links TRBV29-1 with TRBJ2-7, with 9 positions matching TRBD1. Germline loops: CDR1 SQVTM, CDR2 ANQGSEA. This CDR3 spans 18 amino acids. J was trimmed by 3 bases and V by 1 base; bases with no gene match: 16. The CDR3 spells CSVEGGVSSGTGFYEQYF. In DNA, the CDR3 is TGCAGCGTTGAAGGAGGGGTTTCGTCGGGGACAGGGTTCTACGAGCAGTACTTC.

This sequence joins TRBV28 and TRBJ1-1, with D possibly TRBD1 on 6 matching bases. Germline CDR1 is MDHEN and CDR2 is SYDVKM. The CDR3 has 12 amino acids. Trimming stripped 11 bases from V and 0 bases from J, with 10 bases between. In DNA, the CDR3 is TGTGCCGCTGAGGGGGTGAACACTGAAGCTTTCTTT. Protein product: CAAEGVNTEAFF. The full variable domain, rest sourced from reference TRBV28 and TRBJ1-1, is DVKVTQSSRYLVKRTGEKVFLECVQDMDHENMFWYRQDPGLGLRLIYFSYDVKMKEKGDIPEGYSVSREKKERFSLILESASTNQTSMYLCAAEGVNTEAFFGQGTRLTVV.

The chain joins TRBV27 to TRBJ2-5; 11 positions agree with TRBD2. This CDR3 comprises 14 residues. Germline CDR1 is MNHEY and CDR2 is SMNVEV (reference sequence). The V gene end was trimmed by 3 bases and the J gene end by 5 bases; junction bases not matched to a gene: 2. For the CDR3, the DNA is TGTGCCAGCAGTTTGTCTAGCGGGAGGGAGACCCAGTACTTC. Translation gives CASSLSSGRETQYF.

The rearrangement links TRBV7-3 to TRBJ2-1; 12 bases line up with TRBD2. The CDR3 is made up of 14 amino acids. Trimming cost V 5 bases and J 7 bases; bases outside gene matches: 3. Germline lookup yields CDR1 SGHTA and CDR2 FQGTGA. The DNA for the CDR3 is TGTGCCAGCAGCCCGACTAGCGGGAGAAATGAGCAGTTCTTC. It specifies CASSPTSGRNEQFF.

This clone is a singleton in its sample. The chain joins TRBV5-1 to TRBJ2-1; D tentatively fits TRBD1 or TRBD2 (5 bases each). Germline V CDR1 and CDR2: SGHRS, YFSETQ. V was clipped by 3 bases and J by 0 bases, with 13 bases between them. CDR3 length: 16 amino acids. The CDR3 bases are TGCGCCAGCAGCTGGGCAGAGGGGAGCTCCTACAATGAGCAGTTCTTC. Its protein is CASSWAEGSSYNEQFF. Based on the CDR3 plus reference TRBV5-1 and TRBJ2-1, the full variable domain is KAGVTQTPRYLIKTRGQQVTLSCSPISGHRSVSWYQQTPGQGLQFLFEYFSETQRNKGNFPGRFSGRQFSNSRSEMNVSTLELGDSALYLCASSWAEGSSYNEQFFGPGTRLTVL.

The V gene is TRBV27, the J gene TRBJ2-7; unclear D gene. CDR3 length equals 14 residues. Germline V lookup: CDR1 MNHEY, CDR2 SMNVEV (reference sequence). V dropped 2 bases and J dropped 2 bases, with 10 bases sitting between them. Written as DNA, the CDR3 is TGTGCCAGCAGTTTAGGAAGGGCAACCTACGAGCAGTACTTC. It codes for CASSLGRATYEQYF.

This rearrangement joins TRBV7-2 to TRBJ2-1; either TRBD1 or TRBD2 may supply D (5 bases each). From germline, CDR1 is SGHTA and CDR2 FQGNSA. The germline V and J ends were trimmed by 0 bases and 0 bases, with 15 bases remaining between them. The CDR3 totals 18 residues. CDR3: CASSLAGIGASSYNEQFF. CDR3 nucleotides: TGTGCCAGCAGCTTAGCGGGAATCGGGGCCAGCTCCTACAATGAGCAGTTCTTC.

The chain has TRBV28 and TRBJ1-1; D is unresolved. This CDR3 has 13 residues. With 6 bases removed from V and 4 bases from J, the gap between germline ends came to 12 bases. CDR1 is MDHEN and CDR2 is SYDVKM in the germline V gene. This chain's CDR3 is CASSWTSVTEAFF. As DNA, the CDR3 is TGTGCCAGCAGCTGGACGTCAGTCACTGAAGCTTTCTTT.

The rearrangement links TRBV7-9 to TRBJ1-2; D is uncertain. Germline V gene data show CDR1 as SEHNR and CDR2 as FQNEAQ (reference sequence). The V gene lost 1 base and the J gene lost 2 bases, with 8 bases spanning the gap. The CDR3 is 14 residues long. The CDR3 spells CASSLGAANYGYTF. CDR3 coding DNA: TGTGCCAGCAGCTTAGGGGCAGCCAACTATGGCTACACCTTC. The variable domain in full, completed from reference TRBV7-9 and TRBJ1-2, reads DTGVSQNPRHKITKRGQNVTFRCDPISEHNRLYWYRQTLGQGPEFLTYFQNEAQLEKSRLLSDRFSAERPKGSFSTLEIQRTEQGDSAMYLCASSLGAANYGYTFGSGTRLTVV.

The V gene is TRBV5-1, the J gene TRBJ1-1, with D perhaps matching TRBD1 (6 bases). Per germline, CDR1 SGHRS and CDR2 YFSETQ. V was clipped by 0 bases and J by 5 bases, with 11 bases between them. CDR3 length equals 14 residues. The CDR3 nucleotides read TGCGCCAGCAGCTTGGATCGGGGGCAAACTGAAGCTTTCTTT. Encoded protein: CASSLDRGQTEAFF.

This sequence joins TRBV5-1 and TRBJ2-4; TRBD2 aligns across 8 bases. This CDR3 is 20 amino acids long. Unmatched junction bases numbered 19, after V lost 5 bases and J lost 0 bases. Germline V gene data show CDR1 as SGHRS and CDR2 as YFSETQ. The CDR3: CASRNQPGLGSVQAKNIQYF. CDR3 nucleotides: TGCGCCAGCAGAAATCAGCCGGGACTAGGATCGGTCCAAGCCAAAAACATTCAGTACTTC.

The rearrangement joins TRBV10-1 to TRBJ2-2; 7 bases line up with TRBD1. The CDR3 has 16 residues. Trimming removed 0 bases from V and 4 bases from J; junction bases left unmatched: 5. Germline lookup yields CDR1 WNHNN and CDR2 SYGVQD (reference sequence). The chain's CDR3 is CASSESTGTGTGELFF. The CDR3 coding sequence is TGCGCCAGCAGTGAGTCGACAGGGACGGGCACCGGGGAGCTGTTTTTT.